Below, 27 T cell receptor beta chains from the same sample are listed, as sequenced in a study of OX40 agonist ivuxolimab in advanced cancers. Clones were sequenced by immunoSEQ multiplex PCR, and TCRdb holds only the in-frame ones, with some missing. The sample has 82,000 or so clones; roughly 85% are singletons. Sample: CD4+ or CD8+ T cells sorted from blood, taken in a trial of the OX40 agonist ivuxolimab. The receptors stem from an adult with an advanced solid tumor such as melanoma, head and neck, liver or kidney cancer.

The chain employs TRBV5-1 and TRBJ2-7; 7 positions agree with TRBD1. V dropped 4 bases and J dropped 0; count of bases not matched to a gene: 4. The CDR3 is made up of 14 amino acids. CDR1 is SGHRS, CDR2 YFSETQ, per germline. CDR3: CASSPTGASYEQYF. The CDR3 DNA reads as TGCGCCAGCAGCCCAACAGGGGCCTCCTACGAGCAGTACTTC.

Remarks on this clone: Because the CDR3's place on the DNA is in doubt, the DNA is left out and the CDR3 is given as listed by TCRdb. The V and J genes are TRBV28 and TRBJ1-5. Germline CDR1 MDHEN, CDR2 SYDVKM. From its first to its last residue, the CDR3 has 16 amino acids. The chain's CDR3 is CASSLSLREGYQPQHF.

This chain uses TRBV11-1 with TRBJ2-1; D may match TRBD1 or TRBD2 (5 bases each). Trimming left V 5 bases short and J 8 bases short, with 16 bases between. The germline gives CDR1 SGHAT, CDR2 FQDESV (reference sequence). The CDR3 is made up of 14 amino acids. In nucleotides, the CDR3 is TGTGCCAGCAGCCGGGACGCAACGGACGATGAGCAGTTCTTC. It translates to CASSRDATDDEQFF.

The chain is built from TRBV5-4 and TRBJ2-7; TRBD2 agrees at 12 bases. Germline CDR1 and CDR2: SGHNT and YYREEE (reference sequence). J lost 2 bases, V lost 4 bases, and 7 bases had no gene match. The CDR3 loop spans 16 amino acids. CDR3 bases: TGTGCCAGCAGCGGCGCTAGCGGGGGGGCCCCCTACGAGCAGTACTTC. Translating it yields CASSGASGGAPYEQYF.

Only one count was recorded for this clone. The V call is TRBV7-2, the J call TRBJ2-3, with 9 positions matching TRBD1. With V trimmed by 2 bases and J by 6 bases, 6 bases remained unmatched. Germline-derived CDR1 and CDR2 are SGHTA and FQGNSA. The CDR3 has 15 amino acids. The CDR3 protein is CASSLLGQGSDTQYF. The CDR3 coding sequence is TGTGCCAGCAGCTTATTGGGACAGGGTTCGGATACGCAGTATTTT.

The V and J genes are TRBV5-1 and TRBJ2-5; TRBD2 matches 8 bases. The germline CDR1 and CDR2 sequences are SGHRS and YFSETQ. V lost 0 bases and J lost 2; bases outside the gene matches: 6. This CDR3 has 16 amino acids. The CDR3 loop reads CASSLDGGGSQETQYF. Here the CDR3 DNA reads TGCGCCAGCAGCTTGGATGGCGGGGGGAGTCAAGAGACCCAGTACTTC.

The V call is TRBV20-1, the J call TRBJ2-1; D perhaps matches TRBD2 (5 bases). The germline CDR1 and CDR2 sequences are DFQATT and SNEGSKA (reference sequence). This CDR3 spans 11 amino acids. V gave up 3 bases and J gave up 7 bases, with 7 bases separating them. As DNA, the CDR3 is TGCAGTGCTAGTGAGGGAAATGAGCAGTTCTTC. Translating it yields CSASEGNEQFF.

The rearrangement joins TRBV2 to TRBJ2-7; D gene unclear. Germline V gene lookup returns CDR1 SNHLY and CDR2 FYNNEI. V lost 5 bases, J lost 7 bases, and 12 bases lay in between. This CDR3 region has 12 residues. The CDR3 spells CASSLSRREQYF. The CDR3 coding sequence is TGTGCCAGCAGTCTCTCACGGCGGGAGCAGTACTTC.

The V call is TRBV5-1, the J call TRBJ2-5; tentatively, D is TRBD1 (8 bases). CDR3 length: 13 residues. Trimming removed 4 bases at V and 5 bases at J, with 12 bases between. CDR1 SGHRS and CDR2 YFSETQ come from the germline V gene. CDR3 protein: CASSIQGGETQYF. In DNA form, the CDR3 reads TGCGCCAGCAGCATACAGGGGGGGGAGACCCAGTACTTC. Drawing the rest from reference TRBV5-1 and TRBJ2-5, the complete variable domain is KAGVTQTPRYLIKTRGQQVTLSCSPISGHRSVSWYQQTPGQGLQFLFEYFSETQRNKGNFPGRFSGRQFSNSRSEMNVSTLELGDSALYLCASSIQGGETQYFGPGTRLLVL.

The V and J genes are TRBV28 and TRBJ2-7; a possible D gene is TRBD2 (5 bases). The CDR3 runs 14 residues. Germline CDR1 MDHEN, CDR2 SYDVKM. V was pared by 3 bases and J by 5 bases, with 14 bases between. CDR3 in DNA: TGTGCCAGCAGTTTGCAGGACTCTCCTAACGAGCAGTACTTC. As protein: CASSLQDSPNEQYF.

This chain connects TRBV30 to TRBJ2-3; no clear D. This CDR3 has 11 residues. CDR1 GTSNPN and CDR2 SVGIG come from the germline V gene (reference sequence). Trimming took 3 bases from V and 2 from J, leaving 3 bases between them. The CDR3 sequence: CAWRDTDTQYF. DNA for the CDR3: TGTGCCTGGAGGGACACAGATACGCAGTATTTT.

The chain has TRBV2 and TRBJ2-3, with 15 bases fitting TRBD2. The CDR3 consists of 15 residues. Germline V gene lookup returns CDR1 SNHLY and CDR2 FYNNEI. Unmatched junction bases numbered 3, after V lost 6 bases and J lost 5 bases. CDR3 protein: CASRTGLAGGDTQYF. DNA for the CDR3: TGTGCCAGCAGGACGGGACTAGCGGGGGGAGATACGCAGTATTTT.

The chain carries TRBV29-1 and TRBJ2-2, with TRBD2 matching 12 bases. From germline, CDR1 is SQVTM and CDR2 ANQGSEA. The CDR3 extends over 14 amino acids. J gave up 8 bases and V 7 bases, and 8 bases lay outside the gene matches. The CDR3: CSAMTSGGQGELFF. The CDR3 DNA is TGCAGCGCCATGACTAGCGGGGGACAAGGGGAGCTGTTTTTT.

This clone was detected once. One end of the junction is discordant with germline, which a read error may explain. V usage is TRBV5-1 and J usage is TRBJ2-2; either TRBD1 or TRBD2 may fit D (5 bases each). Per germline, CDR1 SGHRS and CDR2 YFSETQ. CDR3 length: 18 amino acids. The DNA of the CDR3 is TGCGCCAGCAGCTGGACGACAGTCTCCTCCTCTAACACCGGGAAGCTGTTTTTT. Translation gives CASSWTTVSSSNTGKLFF.

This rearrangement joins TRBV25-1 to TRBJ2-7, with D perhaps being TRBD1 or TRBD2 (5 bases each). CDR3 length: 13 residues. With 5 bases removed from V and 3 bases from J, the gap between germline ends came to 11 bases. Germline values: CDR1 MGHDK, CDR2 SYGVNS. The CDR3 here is CASSRGRYYEQYF. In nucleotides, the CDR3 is TGTGCCAGCAGTCGGGGCAGGTACTACGAGCAGTACTTC.

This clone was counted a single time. CDR3: CASARGLGANVLTF. The CDR3 nucleotides are TGTGCCAGCGCTAGGGGGCTTGGGGCCAACGTCCTGACTTTC. The chain employs TRBV7-3 and TRBJ2-6, with TRBD1 matching over 7 bases. The CDR3 spans 14 residues. J was trimmed by 3 bases and V by 8 bases; bases with no gene match: 4. Germline V CDR1 and CDR2: SGHTA, FQGTGA.

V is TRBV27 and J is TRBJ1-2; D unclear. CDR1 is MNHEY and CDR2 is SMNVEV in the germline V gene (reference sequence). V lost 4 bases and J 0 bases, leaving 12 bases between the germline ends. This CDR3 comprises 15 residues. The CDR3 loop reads CASSSQPTPNYGYTF. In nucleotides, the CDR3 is TGTGCCAGCAGTTCACAGCCGACCCCTAACTATGGCTACACCTTC.

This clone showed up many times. CDR3 residues: CASSLGGPSGANVLTF. The CDR3 DNA is TGTGCCAGCAGCCTAGGGGGGCCCTCTGGGGCCAACGTCCTGACTTTC. This chain joins TRBV2 and TRBJ2-6, with D possibly called TRBD1 or TRBD2 (6 bases each). Germline V gives CDR1 SNHLY, CDR2 FYNNEI. Trimming stripped 6 bases from V and 0 bases from J, with 12 bases between. This CDR3 comprises 16 residues.

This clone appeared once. The CDR3 DNA is TGTGCCAGTAGAACCGGGACAGGGGCTGAAAAACTGTTTTTT. Translated, it gives CASRTGTGAEKLFF. V is TRBV19 and J is TRBJ1-4; 10 bases agree with TRBD1. The germline gives CDR1 LNHDA, CDR2 SQIVND (reference sequence). Germline trimming cut 6 bases from V and 7 bases from J; bases unmatched to any gene: 5. The CDR3 consists of 14 residues.

The CDR3 nucleotides are TGTGCCACCAGCAAGCCGACCACAGATACGCAGTATTTT. Amino acids: CATSKPTTDTQYF. The rearrangement uses TRBV15 and TRBJ2-3, with D unclear. Germline V gene sequence: CDR1 LNHNV, CDR2 YYDKDF (reference sequence). With 4 bases removed from V and 2 bases from J, the gap between germline ends came to 7 bases. The CDR3 is 13 residues long.

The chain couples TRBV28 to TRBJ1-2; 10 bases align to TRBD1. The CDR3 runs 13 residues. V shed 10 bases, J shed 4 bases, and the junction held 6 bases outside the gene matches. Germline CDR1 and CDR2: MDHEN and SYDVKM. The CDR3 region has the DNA TGTGCCATCAGACAGGGGGCCGGCTATGGCTACACCTTC. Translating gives CAIRQGAGYGYTF.

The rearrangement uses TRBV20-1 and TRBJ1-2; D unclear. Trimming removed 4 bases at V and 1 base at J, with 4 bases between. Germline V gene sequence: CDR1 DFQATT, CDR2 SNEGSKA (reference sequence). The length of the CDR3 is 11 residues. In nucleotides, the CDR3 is TGCAGTGCTACCCGTAACTATGGCTACACCTTC. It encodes CSATRNYGYTF.

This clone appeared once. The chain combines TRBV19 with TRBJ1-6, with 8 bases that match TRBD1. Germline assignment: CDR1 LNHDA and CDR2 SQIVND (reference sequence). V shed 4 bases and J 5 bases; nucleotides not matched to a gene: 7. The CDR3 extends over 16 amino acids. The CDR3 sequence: CASSTLTGVDNSPLHF. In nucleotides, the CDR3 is TGTGCCAGTAGTACCCTGACAGGGGTGGATAATTCACCCCTCCACTTT.

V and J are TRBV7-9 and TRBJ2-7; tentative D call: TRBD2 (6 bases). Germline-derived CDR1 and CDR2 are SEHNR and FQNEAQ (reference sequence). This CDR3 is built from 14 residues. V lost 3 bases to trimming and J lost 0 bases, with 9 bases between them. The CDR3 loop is CASSFTGDSYEQYF. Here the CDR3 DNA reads TGTGCCAGCAGCTTTACGGGGGACTCCTACGAGCAGTACTTC.

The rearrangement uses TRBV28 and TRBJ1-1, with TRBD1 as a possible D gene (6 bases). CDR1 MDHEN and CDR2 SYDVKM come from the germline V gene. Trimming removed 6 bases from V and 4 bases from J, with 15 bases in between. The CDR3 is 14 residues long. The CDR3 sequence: CASRPGGSSTEAFF. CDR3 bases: TGTGCCAGCAGGCCTGGGGGCTCCAGCACTGAAGCTTTCTTT.

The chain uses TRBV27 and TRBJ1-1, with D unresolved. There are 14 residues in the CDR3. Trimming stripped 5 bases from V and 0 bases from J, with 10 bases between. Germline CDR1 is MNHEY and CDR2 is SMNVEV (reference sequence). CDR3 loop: CASSPRLLNTEAFF. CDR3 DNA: TGTGCCAGCAGTCCCAGGCTTTTGAACACTGAAGCTTTCTTT.

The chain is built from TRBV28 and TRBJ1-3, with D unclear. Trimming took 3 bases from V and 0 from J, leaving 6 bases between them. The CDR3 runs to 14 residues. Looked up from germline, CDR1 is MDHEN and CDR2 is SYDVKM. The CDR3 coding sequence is TGTGCCAGCAGTTTGGCGGACTCTGGAAACACCATATATTTT. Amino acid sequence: CASSLADSGNTIYF.